One and the same sample provided the 23 T cell receptor beta chains below, sequenced in a study of blood T cell repertoires in COVID-19. Some clones are missing from TCRdb's copy, which holds only in-frame ones; the method was immunoSEQ multiplex PCR. The sample shows more than 120,000 clones, about 83% of them seen only once. The specimen was peripheral blood. The source of these receptors is a woman aged 45-65 years with active or convalescent COVID-19.

This chain connects TRBV7-9 to TRBJ2-1, with 7 bases fitting TRBD1. CDR3 length: 18 amino acids. V gave up 4 bases and J gave up 4 bases; unmatched junction bases: 16. CDR1 is SEHNR and CDR2 is FQNEAQ in the germline V gene (reference sequence). The CDR3 DNA follows: TGTGCCAGCAGCTCAAACAGCGAAACAGGGGTTCGGTACAATGAGCAGTTCTTC. Translated: CASSSNSETGVRYNEQFF.

This chain links TRBV5-1 with TRBJ2-2; weak D call: TRBD2 (5 bases). Germline CDR1 and CDR2: SGHRS and YFSETQ. The CDR3 spans 15 residues. V was clipped by 0 bases and J by 4 bases, with 10 bases between them. The CDR3 DNA reads TGCGCCAGCAGCTTGGGGTATCGGGGCACCGGGGAGCTGTTTTTT. This translates into CASSLGYRGTGELFF. Full variable domain (outside the CDR3, taken from reference TRBV5-1 and TRBJ2-2): KAGVTQTPRYLIKTRGQQVTLSCSPISGHRSVSWYQQTPGQGLQFLFEYFSETQRNKGNFPGRFSGRQFSNSRSEMNVSTLELGDSALYLCASSLGYRGTGELFFGEGSRLTVL.

The chain recombines TRBV2 with TRBJ2-3, with 10 bases lining up with TRBD2. Germline values: CDR1 SNHLY, CDR2 FYNNEI. The trim removed 11 bases at V and 3 bases at J, leaving 8 bases unmatched. The CDR3 sequence is 14 residues long. Here the CDR3 DNA reads TGTGCCGGGTTGCTAGCGGGAGAGACAGATACGCAGTATTTT. It encodes CAGLLAGETDTQYF.

The chain carries TRBV18 and TRBJ1-1, with D perhaps TRBD1 (6 bases). The CDR3 sequence is 14 residues long. Germline V lookup: CDR1 KGHSH, CDR2 LQKENI. V was cut by 6 bases and J by 0 bases, with 11 bases left in between. The CDR3 loop is CASSYGQMNTEAFF. CDR3 sequence (DNA): TGTGCCAGCTCTTACGGACAGATGAACACTGAAGCTTTCTTT.

The chain employs TRBV30 and TRBJ1-6, with a weak D call TRBD1 (5 bases). Germline CDR1 reads GTSNPN; CDR2 reads SVGIG (reference sequence). Trimming left V 5 bases short and J 4 bases short, with 15 bases between. CDR3 size: 15 residues. The DNA for the CDR3 is TGTGCCTGGGGGGCGGGAACTGGGTATAATTCACCCCTCCACTTT. As protein: CAWGAGTGYNSPLHF.

J is TRBJ1-2 and V is TRBV19; D unresolved. With 4 bases removed from V and 5 bases from J, the gap between germline ends came to 11 bases. Germline CDR1 reads LNHDA; CDR2 reads SQIVND (reference sequence). CDR3 size: 13 residues. The CDR3 nucleotides are TGTGCCAGTAGTAAGGCAGGAGGGTATGGCTACACCTTC. It codes for CASSKAGGYGYTF.

The rearrangement uses TRBV7-9 and TRBJ2-3; D possibly corresponds to TRBD2 (5 bases). CDR1 SEHNR and CDR2 FQNEAQ come from the germline V gene (reference sequence). Trimming removed 5 bases from V and 1 base from J, with 16 bases in between. CDR3 length: 16 residues. CDR3 protein: CASSRSGVLRTDTQYF. The CDR3 coding sequence is TGTGCCAGCAGCAGGTCCGGGGTGTTACGCACAGATACGCAGTATTTT.

The chain joins TRBV5-6 to TRBJ2-2; 11 nucleotides agree with TRBD1. Trimming cost V 6 bases and J 6 bases; bases outside gene matches: 16. The CDR3 loop spans 18 amino acids. The germline V gene has CDR1 SGHDT and CDR2 YYEEEE. In nucleotides, the CDR3 is TGTGCCAGCAACGATTTAAGTGCCGGGACAGGGGGTCCCGGGGAGCTGTTTTTT. This encodes CASNDLSAGTGGPGELFF.

V usage is TRBV7-9 and J usage is TRBJ2-5; maybe TRBD1 (6 bases). This CDR3 region has 14 residues. Trimming took 1 base from V and 6 from J, leaving 12 bases between them. The germline gives CDR1 SEHNR, CDR2 FQNEAQ (reference sequence). The CDR3 DNA follows: TGTGCCAGCAGCTTAGACCCAGGGGCACAGACCCAGTACTTC. It specifies CASSLDPGAQTQYF. Using reference TRBV7-9 and TRBJ2-5 for the parts outside the CDR3, the full variable domain is DTGVSQNPRHKITKRGQNVTFRCDPISEHNRLYWYRQTLGQGPEFLTYFQNEAQLEKSRLLSDRFSAERPKGSFSTLEIQRTEQGDSAMYLCASSLDPGAQTQYFGPGTRLLVL.

V usage is TRBV13 and J usage is TRBJ2-2; D is possibly TRBD2 (6 bases). Germline V gene sequence: CDR1 PRHDT, CDR2 FYEKMQ (reference sequence). The V gene lost 4 bases and the J gene lost 1 base, with 19 bases spanning the gap. This CDR3 spans 18 amino acids. The CDR3 loop reads CASSSTSWGGKNTGELFF. In DNA, the CDR3 is TGTGCCAGCAGCTCCACCTCCTGGGGAGGAAAGAACACCGGGGAGCTGTTTTTT.

The genes are TRBV6-2 or TRBV6-3 and TRBJ1-1; weak D call: TRBD1 (5 bases). The germline V gene encodes CDR1 MNHEY and CDR2 SVGEGT. The CDR3 sequence is 13 residues long. V was pared by 2 bases and J by 1 base, with 5 bases between. DNA of the CDR3: TGTGCCAGCAGTTACACAGGGAACACTGAAGCTTTCTTT. Translation gives CASSYTGNTEAFF.

The chain links TRBV4-3 to TRBJ2-1; TRBD1 matches 9 bases. Trimming cost V 0 bases and J 3 bases; bases outside gene matches: 6. This CDR3 contains 17 residues. Germline V lookup: CDR1 LGHNA, CDR2 YSLEER. CDR3 region: CASSQDPGGQGYNEQFF. In DNA form, the CDR3 reads TGCGCCAGCAGCCAAGATCCAGGGGGACAGGGCTACAATGAGCAGTTCTTC.

This sequence joins TRBV7-9 and TRBJ1-1, with D possibly matching TRBD1 (6 bases). V lost 4 bases and J lost 1, with 13 bases in between. Germline values: CDR1 SEHNR, CDR2 FQNEAQ (reference sequence). The CDR3 spans 15 residues. DNA for the CDR3: TGTGCCAGCAGCTCACAGGGTTTTTCGAACACTGAAGCTTTCTTT. Amino acid sequence: CASSSQGFSNTEAFF.

CDR3 loop: CASSFGPGSEQYF. The CDR3 region has the DNA TGTGCCAGCAGCTTTGGCCCGGGTTCAGAGCAGTACTTC. The V and J genes are TRBV7-2 and TRBJ2-7; D gene unclear. Deletions cut 3 bases from V and 7 bases from J, with 13 bases between. The CDR3 is made up of 13 amino acids. Germline V gives CDR1 SGHTA, CDR2 FQGNSA.

The chain has TRBV10-2 and TRBJ1-1, with TRBD1 as a possible D gene (5 bases). Germline V lookup: CDR1 WSHSY, CDR2 SAAADI. The CDR3 loop spans 13 amino acids. Trimming stripped 7 bases from V and 0 bases from J, with 9 bases between. The CDR3 protein is CASMGLMNTEAFF. CDR3 DNA sequence: TGCGCCAGCATGGGACTTATGAACACTGAAGCTTTCTTT.

This clone was observed a few times. This chain links TRBV4-1 with TRBJ2-3; tentatively, D is TRBD2 (6 bases). CDR1 is MGHRA, CDR2 YSYEKL, per germline. The CDR3 is 15 amino acids. The V end was cut by 0 bases, the J end by 1 base, with 8 bases between. This CDR3 reads CASSQEGTRTDTQYF. The CDR3 DNA sequence: TGCGCCAGCAGCCAAGAGGGGACTCGCACAGATACGCAGTATTTT.

This clone was seen only a few times. The V call is TRBV18, the J call TRBJ1-1; unclear D gene. Germline V gene lookup returns CDR1 KGHSH and CDR2 LQKENI. The CDR3 covers 14 residues. Trimming took off 3 bases at V and 0 bases at J, with 8 bases between the two ends. CDR3 DNA sequence: TGTGCCAGCTCACCCGCGGCGGTGAACACTGAAGCTTTCTTT. Its translation is CASSPAAVNTEAFF.

The chain uses TRBV6-2 or TRBV6-3 and TRBJ2-3, with TRBD2 matching 9 bases. This CDR3 contains 16 residues. CDR1 MNHEY and CDR2 SVGEGT come from the germline V gene. J lost 5 bases, V lost 4 bases, and 10 bases had no gene match. CDR3 in amino acids: CASSSLAGGVKDTQYF. DNA of the CDR3: TGTGCCAGCAGTTCCCTGGCGGGGGGGGTTAAAGATACGCAGTATTTT.

This chain links TRBV19 with TRBJ1-2; TRBD1 is a possible D gene (6 bases). The germline V and J ends were trimmed by 7 bases and 3 bases, with 12 bases remaining between them. Germline V gene lookup returns CDR1 LNHDA and CDR2 SQIVND (reference sequence). The CDR3 is 13 amino acids. CDR3 DNA: TGTGCCAGTACCCACAGGGACCACTATGGCTACACCTTC. Its translation: CASTHRDHYGYTF.

The V and J genes are TRBV5-1 and TRBJ1-1; 8 positions match TRBD1. This CDR3 is 16 amino acids long. V was pared by 5 bases and J by 4 bases, with 13 bases of the junction left unmatched. CDR1 and CDR2 from the germline V gene are SGHRS and YFSETQ. CDR3 amino acids: CASRPGQGRRGTEAFF. DNA of the CDR3: TGCGCCAGCAGACCCGGACAGGGTAGGAGGGGCACTGAAGCTTTCTTT.

V usage is TRBV6-5 and J usage is TRBJ1-1; D might be TRBD1 (6 bases). V lost 7 bases to trimming and J lost 5 bases, with 8 bases between them. Germline values: CDR1 MNHEY, CDR2 SVGAGI. There are 11 residues in the CDR3. The CDR3 DNA follows: TGTGCCAGCACCAGGGGTACTGAAGCTTTCTTT. This codes for CASTRGTEAFF.

In its sample, this clone was seen once. The chain has TRBV4-3 and TRBJ2-5, with TRBD1 identical over 12 bases. The trim removed 3 bases at V and 4 bases at J, leaving 6 bases unmatched. The germline V gene has CDR1 LGHNA and CDR2 YSLEER. The CDR3 is 16 amino acids. The CDR3 DNA reads as TGCGCCAGCAGCCAGGGACAGGGGGCGTTTTTAGAGACCCAGTACTTC. This codes for CASSQGQGAFLETQYF.

At least ten counts were recorded for this clone. This chain links TRBV29-1 with TRBJ1-2; D may be TRBD1 (6 bases). CDR1 and CDR2 (germline): SQVTM, ANQGSEA. The CDR3 has 14 residues. Trimming took 0 bases from V and 5 from J, leaving 13 bases between them. The CDR3 DNA is TGCAGCGTTGAAGAAGGGGGGCGGGAGTATGGCTACACCTTC. Translation gives CSVEEGGREYGYTF.